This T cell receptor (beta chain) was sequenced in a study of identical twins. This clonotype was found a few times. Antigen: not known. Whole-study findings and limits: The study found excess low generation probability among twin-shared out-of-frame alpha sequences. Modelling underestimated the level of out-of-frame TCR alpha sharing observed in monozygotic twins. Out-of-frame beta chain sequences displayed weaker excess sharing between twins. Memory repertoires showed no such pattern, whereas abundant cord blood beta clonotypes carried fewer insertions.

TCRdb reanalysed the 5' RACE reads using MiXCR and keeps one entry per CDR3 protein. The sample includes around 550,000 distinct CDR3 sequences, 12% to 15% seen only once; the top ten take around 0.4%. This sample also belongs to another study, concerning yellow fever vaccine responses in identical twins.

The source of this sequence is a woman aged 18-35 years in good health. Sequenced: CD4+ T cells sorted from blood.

The CDR3 coding sequence is TGCAGCGTCAGAAATCCGGGGTTCTACGAGCAGTACTTC. Its protein product is CSVRNPGFYEQYF. V and J are TRBV29-1 and TRBJ2-7, with D possibly being TRBD2 (5 bases). The CDR3 spans 13 residues. Germline V gene sequence: CDR1 SQVTM, CDR2 ANQGSEA. Deletions cut 6 bases from V and 3 bases from J, with 15 bases between.